These 23 T cell receptor beta chains share one sample of origin, sequenced in a study of T cell changes during pregnancy in multiple sclerosis. Libraries were prepared by immunoSEQ multiplex PCR; TCRdb keeps only in-frame clonotypes and omits some of them. The sample contains about 48,000 clones, roughly 92% of which appear only once. The sample here was CD4+ T cells from peripheral blood mononuclear cells, taken in the second trimester of pregnancy. These receptors were obtained from a female donor in good health, enrolled as a control in a pregnancy study.

This clone was seen a few times. The CDR3 reads CASRLLNTEAFF. The CDR3 DNA sequence: TGTGCCAGCCGACTCCTGAACACTGAAGCTTTCTTT. The chain is built from TRBV28 and TRBJ1-1; no reliable D call. Trimming shortened V by 8 bases and J by 0 bases, and 7 bases separated the two germline ends. From germline, CDR1 is MDHEN and CDR2 SYDVKM. The CDR3 runs 12 residues.

The chain employs TRBV19 and TRBJ1-1; the match to TRBD1 covers 7 bases. The CDR3 totals 13 residues. V shed 7 bases and J 2 bases; nucleotides not matched to a gene: 4. Germline CDR1 LNHDA, CDR2 SQIVND (reference sequence). CDR3 region: CASIDRANTEAFF. In DNA, the CDR3 is TGTGCCAGTATTGACAGGGCTAACACTGAAGCTTTCTTT.

In this sample, this clone turned up once. This rearrangement joins TRBV7-9 to TRBJ2-5, with TRBD2 as a possible D gene (5 bases). Germline CDR1 and CDR2: SEHNR and FQNEAQ (reference sequence). The CDR3 runs to 16 residues. V shed 5 bases and J shed 5 bases, with 21 bases lying between them. CDR3 DNA: TGTGCCAGCAGCACACGTTCGCGAGGGAGTAGGGAGACCCAGTACTTC. It is translated as CASSTRSRGSRETQYF.

The V gene is TRBV13, the J gene TRBJ1-1; D possibly corresponds to TRBD1 (5 bases). The length of the CDR3 is 17 residues. The germline gives CDR1 PRHDT, CDR2 FYEKMQ (reference sequence). Trimming left V 8 bases short and J 0 bases short, with 22 bases between. In DNA form, the CDR3 reads TGTGCCAGCTATCAAGCTGTCGGGGGAAGCATGAACACTGAAGCTTTCTTT. It encodes CASYQAVGGSMNTEAFF. The whole variable domain, remainder taken from reference TRBV13 and TRBJ1-1, is AAGVIQSPRHLIKEKRETATLKCYPIPRHDTVYWYQQGPGQDPQFLISFYEKMQSDKGSIPDRFSAQQFSDYHSELNMSSLELGDSALYFCASYQAVGGSMNTEAFFGQGTRLTVV.

The chain combines TRBV7-2 with TRBJ2-7; 8 bases match TRBD1. This CDR3 region has 15 residues. The germline gives CDR1 SGHTA, CDR2 FQGNSA. Trimming at V came to 4 bases and at J to 9 bases, leaving 14 bases not matched to a gene. CDR3 nucleotides: TGTGCCAGCAGCTGGCCCGGCAGGGGGCAAACAGCGCAGTACTTC. Encoded protein: CASSWPGRGQTAQYF.

The genes are TRBV6-5 and TRBJ1-2; no clear D. CDR3 size: 14 residues. CDR1 and CDR2 from the germline V gene are MNHEY and SVGAGI. V lost 0 bases and J 8 bases, leaving 13 bases between the germline ends. The CDR3 loop reads CASSYSVFSGGYTF. The CDR3 DNA sequence: TGTGCCAGCAGTTACTCCGTATTTTCGGGGGGCTACACCTTC.

This clone was seen a few times. The chain employs TRBV6-5 and TRBJ1-6; 7 bases match TRBD1. V was clipped by 1 base and J by 10 bases; unmatched bases: 10. Germline CDR1 reads MNHEY; CDR2 reads SVGAGI. The CDR3 runs to 16 residues. CDR3: CASSYFRDSGESPLHF. The CDR3 nucleotides are TGTGCCAGCAGTTACTTTAGGGACAGTGGAGAGTCACCCCTCCACTTT.

This sequence joins TRBV25-1 and TRBJ2-1, with a possible D match to TRBD1 (5 bases). This CDR3 contains 15 residues. The V gene's germline CDR1 is MGHDK and CDR2 SYGVNS. The V end lost 3 bases, the J end lost 1 base, and 10 bases lay between the germline ends. The CDR3 region has the DNA TGTGCCAGCAGTGAGGACACACTGTCCTACAATGAGCAGTTCTTC. Translated, it gives CASSEDTLSYNEQFF.

The V gene is TRBV15, the J gene TRBJ1-3; a possible D gene is TRBD1 (6 bases). Trimming removed 0 bases at V and 4 bases at J, with 19 bases between. The CDR3 length is 18 residues. In germline, CDR1 is LNHNV, CDR2 YYDKDF (reference sequence). The CDR3 nucleotides are TGTGCCACCAGCAGAGAAAGGGGGACGACTTTACCCGGAAACACCATATATTTT. Protein sequence: CATSRERGTTLPGNTIYF.

This rearrangement joins TRBV7-6 to TRBJ2-1; perhaps TRBD2 as D (6 bases). The CDR3 length is 17 residues. Trimming left V 1 base short and J 7 bases short, with 20 bases between. CDR1 is SGHVS, CDR2 FNYEAQ, per germline. CDR3 loop: CASSLEVSSGLGNEQFF. CDR3 sequence (DNA): TGTGCCAGCAGCTTAGAGGTGTCGAGCGGGCTCGGGAATGAGCAGTTCTTC.

The chain links TRBV10-3 to TRBJ2-1, with TRBD1 identical over 8 bases. With V trimmed by 6 bases and J by 8 bases, 6 bases remained unmatched. There are 13 residues in the CDR3. Germline values: CDR1 ENHRY, CDR2 SYGVKD. CDR3 in DNA: TGTGCCATCAGCCGGACAGGGCTAGATGAGCAGTTCTTC. Its translation is CAISRTGLDEQFF.

This chain connects TRBV28 to TRBJ2-3; 9 bases line up with TRBD2. After removal of 8 bases from V and 1 base from J, the junction contained 7 bases not matched to a gene. This CDR3 contains 15 residues. CDR1 is MDHEN, CDR2 SYDVKM, per germline. The CDR3 reads CASASGGLRTDTQYF. The CDR3 DNA follows: TGTGCCAGCGCCAGCGGGGGGCTCCGCACAGATACGCAGTATTTT.

The rearrangement links TRBV28 to TRBJ2-3; D remains ambiguous. Trimming cost V 3 bases and J 6 bases, with 7 bases left between them. The CDR3 consists of 12 residues. Germline lookup yields CDR1 MDHEN and CDR2 SYDVKM. CDR3 region: CASSFVPDTQYF. As DNA, the CDR3 is TGTGCCAGCAGTTTTGTCCCTGATACGCAGTATTTT.

The chain employs TRBV19 and TRBJ2-2; maybe TRBD1 (6 bases). Germline assignment: CDR1 LNHDA and CDR2 SQIVND (reference sequence). CDR3 size: 12 residues. V dropped 10 bases and J dropped 3 bases, with 9 bases sitting between them. CDR3 coding DNA: TGTGCCACCCGACAGGACACCGGGGAGCTGTTTTTT. Encoded protein: CATRQDTGELFF.

In its sample, this clone was seen once. The chain has TRBV2 and TRBJ1-5; 8 bases align to TRBD1. CDR1 is SNHLY and CDR2 is FYNNEI in the germline V gene. The trim removed 4 bases at V and 4 bases at J, leaving 3 bases unmatched. CDR3 size: 14 residues. The CDR3, as DNA: TGTGCCAGCAGTGGGGACAGGTTTAATCAGCCCCAGCATTTT. Encoded protein: CASSGDRFNQPQHF.

V and J are TRBV27 and TRBJ1-5; 8 bases align to TRBD1. Germline assignment: CDR1 MNHEY and CDR2 SMNVEV (reference sequence). The junction had 9 bases not matched to a gene; V was cut back by 5 bases and J by 6 bases. The CDR3 has 15 amino acids. The CDR3, as DNA: TGTGCCAGCAGTCCGGGGAACGACAGGGGTCAGCCCCAGCATTTT. This translates into CASSPGNDRGQPQHF.

V is TRBV28 and J is TRBJ1-2; D might be TRBD1 (5 bases). Germline CDR1 and CDR2: MDHEN and SYDVKM. The CDR3 is made up of 16 amino acids. Between the trimmed V and J ends, which lost 6 bases and 4 bases, there was a span of 21 bases. CDR3 residues: CASSLVAGGTTYGYTF. CDR3 nucleotide sequence: TGTGCCAGCAGCCTCGTTGCCGGGGGGACCACCTATGGCTACACCTTC.

The table lists this clone with a count of one. V usage is TRBV7-6 and J usage is TRBJ2-2; 14 bases are a match to TRBD2. Germline lookup yields CDR1 SGHVS and CDR2 FNYEAQ. V lost 1 base to trimming and J lost 6 bases; unmatched junction nucleotides: 1. The CDR3 covers 16 residues. The CDR3 DNA sequence: TGTGCCAGCAGCTTAGGGACTAGCGGGAGGTCCGGGGAGCTGTTTTTT. It translates to CASSLGTSGRSGELFF. Full variable domain (remainder filled in from reference TRBV7-6 and TRBJ2-2): GAGVSQSPRYKVTKRGQDVALRCDPISGHVSLYWYRQALGQGPEFLTYFNYEAQQDKSGLPNDRFSAERPEGSISTLTIQRTEQRDSAMYRCASSLGTSGRSGELFFGEGSRLTVL.

The gene calls are TRBV25-1 and TRBJ1-1; D may be TRBD1 (5 bases). The germline CDR1 and CDR2 sequences are MGHDK and SYGVNS. The CDR3 is 12 amino acids. The V gene lost 6 bases and the J gene lost 1 base, with 6 bases spanning the gap. The CDR3: CASSDRNTEAFF. The CDR3 DNA reads as TGTGCCAGCAGCGACAGGAACACTGAAGCTTTCTTT.

With respect to this clone: At one end, the junction sequence differs from germline, possibly due to a read error. V gene TRBV6-1 combines with J gene TRBJ2-7, with 9 bases that match TRBD1. In germline, CDR1 is MNHNS, CDR2 SASEGT. The CDR3 totals 15 residues. The CDR3 loop is CASSERRDREYEQCF. DNA of the CDR3: TGTGCCAGCAGTGAGCGCCGGGACAGGGAATACGAGCAGTGCTTC.

CDR3 DNA sequence: TGTGCCATCAGTGGAGGACAGGGGGCCACCGGGGAGCTGTTTTTT. Protein sequence: CAISGGQGATGELFF. The chain has TRBV10-3 and TRBJ2-2; 11 nucleotides agree with TRBD1. CDR1 is ENHRY and CDR2 is SYGVKD in the germline V gene. J gave up 4 bases and V 4 bases, and 2 bases lay outside the gene matches. This CDR3 has 15 amino acids.

This rearrangement joins TRBV27 to TRBJ2-3, with a possible D match to TRBD2 (5 bases). V shed 3 bases and J shed 3 bases, with 13 bases lying between them. Germline V lookup: CDR1 MNHEY, CDR2 SMNVEV (reference sequence). This CDR3 is built from 15 residues. The CDR3 loop reads CASSLSGRRTDTQYF. The CDR3 bases are TGTGCCAGCAGTTTGTCGGGGAGAAGGACAGATACGCAGTATTTT.

The rearrangement uses TRBV6-5 and TRBJ1-2; 10 positions agree with TRBD1. Trimming took 7 bases from V and 2 from J; bases not matched to a gene: 4. The CDR3 has 14 amino acids. The germline gives CDR1 MNHEY, CDR2 SVGAGI. The CDR3 reads CASTQGQGNYGYTF. CDR3 in DNA: TGTGCCAGCACCCAGGGACAGGGGAACTATGGCTACACCTTC.